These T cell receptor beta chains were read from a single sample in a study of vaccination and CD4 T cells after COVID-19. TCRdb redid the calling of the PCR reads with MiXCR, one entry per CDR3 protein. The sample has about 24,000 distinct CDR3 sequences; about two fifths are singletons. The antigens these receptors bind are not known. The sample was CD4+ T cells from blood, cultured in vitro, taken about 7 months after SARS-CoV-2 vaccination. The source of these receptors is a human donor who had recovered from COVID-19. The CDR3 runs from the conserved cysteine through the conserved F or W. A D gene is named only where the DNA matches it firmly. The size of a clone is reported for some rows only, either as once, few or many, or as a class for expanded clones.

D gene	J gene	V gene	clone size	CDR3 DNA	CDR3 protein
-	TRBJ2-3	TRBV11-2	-	TGTGCCAGCAGCGTAGCCGGGACCACAGATACGCAGTATTTT	CASSVAGTTDTQYF
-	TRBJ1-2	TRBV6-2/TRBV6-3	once	TGTGCCAGCAGTTACCCCCCCCAGGCCGACTATGGCTACACCTTC	CASSYPPQADYGYTF
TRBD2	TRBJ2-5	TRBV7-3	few	TGTGCCAGCAGCTTTGGAGCGGGAGGGCCGAGTGAGACCCAGTACTTC	CASSFGAGGPSETQYF
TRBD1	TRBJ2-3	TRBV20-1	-	TGCAGTGCCGAGGGGGCAGGGACAGATACGCAGTATTTT	CSAEGAGTDTQYF
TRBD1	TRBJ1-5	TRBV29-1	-	TGCAGCGTGCTCCTCCCGGACAGGGGGATCAATCAGCCCCAGCATTTT	CSVLLPDRGINQPQHF
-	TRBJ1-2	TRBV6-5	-	TGTGCCAGCAGTTACTCGGCAGGAAACCTCGGTGGCTACACCTTC	CASSYSAGNLGGYTF
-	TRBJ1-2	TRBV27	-	TGTGCCAGCAGTCCTCAGGCGACCTATGGCTACACCTTC	CASSPQATYGYTF
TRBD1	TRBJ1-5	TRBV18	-	TGTGCCAGCTCATGGGACAGCGATCAGCCCCAGCATTTT	CASSWDSDQPQHF
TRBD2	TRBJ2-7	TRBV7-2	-	TGTGCCAGCAGCTCCCGGACTAGCGCCTTCTACGAGCAGTACTTC	CASSSRTSAFYEQYF
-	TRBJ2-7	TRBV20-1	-	TGCAGTGCTAATGGAGTCAGGAGGAGCTACGAGCAGTACTTC	CSANGVRRSYEQYF
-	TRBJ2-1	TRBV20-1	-	TGCAGTGCTAGTACGGGGTCCGCTCACAATGAGCAGTTCTTC	CSASTGSAHNEQFF
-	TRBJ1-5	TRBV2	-	TGTGCCAGCAGTGGAGGACTCCTCGGGATCAGCCCCCAGCATTTT	CASSGGLLGISPQHF
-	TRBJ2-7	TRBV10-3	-	TGTGCCATCAGTGCGGTATGGGGGACTTACGAGCAGTACTTC	CAISAVWGTYEQYF
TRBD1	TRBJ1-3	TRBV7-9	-	TGTGCCAGCAGGGGACAGGCTGGAAACACCATATATTTT	CASRGQAGNTIYF
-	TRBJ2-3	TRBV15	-	TGTGCCACCAGCTCCCGCCAACCTAGCGAGTGGACAGATACGCAGTATTTT	CATSSRQPSEWTDTQYF
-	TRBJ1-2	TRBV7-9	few	TGTGCCAGCAGCGTAAAGGCCGGTACTAACTATGGCTACACCTTC	CASSVKAGTNYGYTF
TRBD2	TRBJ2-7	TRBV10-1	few	TGCGCCAGCAGTGAGGGGACTAGCGGGACCTACGAGCAGTACTTC	CASSEGTSGTYEQYF
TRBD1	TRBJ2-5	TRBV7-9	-	TGTGCCAGCAGCTTAGTCCCGGGACAGGGTCAAGAGACCCAGTACTTC	CASSLVPGQGQETQYF
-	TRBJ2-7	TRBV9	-	TGTGCCAGCAGCACTACCGGGACTCGGACCTCGGAGCAGTACTTC	CASSTTGTRTSEQYF
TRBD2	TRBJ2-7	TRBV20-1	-	TGCAGTGCTGGTCCGGGAGGTTTCTACGAGCAGTACTTC	CSAGPGGFYEQYF
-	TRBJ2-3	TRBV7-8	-	TGTGCCAGCAGCTTAAACGTGGACCCTGCCGCAGATACGCAGTATTTT	CASSLNVDPAADTQYF
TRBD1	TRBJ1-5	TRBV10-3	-	TGTGCCACCGAACAGGGGAGGGGATATCAGCCCCAGCATTTT	CATEQGRGYQPQHF
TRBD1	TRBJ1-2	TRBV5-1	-	TGCGCCAGCAGCTTGACGACAGGGCTAGAGGGTGGCTACACCTTC	CASSLTTGLEGGYTF
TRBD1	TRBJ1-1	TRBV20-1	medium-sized	TGCAGTGCTAGAGCCGGGACAGGGGGAGCTTTCTTT	CSARAGTGGAFF
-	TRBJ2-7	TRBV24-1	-	TGTGCCACCAGTGATGGGGGCGTAGTTTCCTACAATGAGCAGTACTTC	CATSDGGVVSYNEQYF
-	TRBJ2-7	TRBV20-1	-	TGCAGTGCTAGTCCGCTAGTAGCCGAGCAGTACTTC	CSASPLVAEQYF
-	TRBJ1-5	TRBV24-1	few	TGTGCCACCAGTCCAGGTGTCTTACAGACGGGACAAAGGGGCAATCAGCCCCAGCATTTT	CATSPGVLQTGQRGNQPQHF
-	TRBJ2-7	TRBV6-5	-	TGTGCCAGCAGTTACTCACCCTGGAACGAGCAGTACTTC	CASSYSPWNEQYF
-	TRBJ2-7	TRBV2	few	TGTGCCAGCGGTGGGGTTGATCGCTACCAGTACTTC	CASGGVDRYQYF
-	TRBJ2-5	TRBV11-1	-	TGTGCCAGCAGCTTAGTCCAGGCAGCAGAGACCCAGTACTTC	CASSLVQAAETQYF
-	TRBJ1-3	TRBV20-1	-	TGCAGTGCTGGGTCCATCTCTGGAAACACCATATATTTT	CSAGSISGNTIYF
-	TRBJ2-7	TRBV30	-	TGTGCCTGCGGGCGCGCCTACGAGCAGTACTTC	CACGRAYEQYF
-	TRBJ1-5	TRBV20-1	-	TGCAGTGCTAGTGTGGACAGCAATCAGCCCCAGCATTTT	CSASVDSNQPQHF
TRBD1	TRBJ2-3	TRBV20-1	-	TGCAGTGCTGAGGACAGGGGGATACGCACAGATACGCAGTATTTT	CSAEDRGIRTDTQYF
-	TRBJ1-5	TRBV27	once	TGTGCCAGCAGTAAATCGACAGGACTCTTAAGCAATCAGCCCCAGCATTTT	CASSKSTGLLSNQPQHF
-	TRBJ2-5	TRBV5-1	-	TGCGCCAGCAGCTTAGCGGCACAAGAGACCCAGTACTTC	CASSLAAQETQYF
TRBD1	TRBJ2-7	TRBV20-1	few	TGCAGTGCTAGTAATCCCCGGACAGGGAGGTTCACCTACGAGCAGTACTTC	CSASNPRTGRFTYEQYF
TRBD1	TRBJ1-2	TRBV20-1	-	TGCAGTGCTTCAATTCCGGGACAGGGCCTCTATGGCTACACCTTC	CSASIPGQGLYGYTF
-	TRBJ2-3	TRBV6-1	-	TGTGCCAGCATTGGTCAGTACACAGATACGCAGTATTTT	CASIGQYTDTQYF
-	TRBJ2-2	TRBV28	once	TGTGCCAGCAGTTTCTTCATCGGCACCGGGGAGCTGTTTTTT	CASSFFIGTGELFF
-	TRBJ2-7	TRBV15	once	TGTGCCACCAGCAGAGATACGAAAAGCTCCTACGAGCAGTACTTC	CATSRDTKSSYEQYF
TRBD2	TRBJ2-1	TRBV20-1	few	TGCAGTGCTAGAGATCGTTTCGGACTAGCGGGAGGGATACAGTTCTTC	CSARDRFGLAGGIQFF
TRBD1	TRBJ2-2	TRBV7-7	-	TGTGCCAGCAGCTCGACAGGGATAGGCACCGGGGAGCTGTTTTTT	CASSSTGIGTGELFF
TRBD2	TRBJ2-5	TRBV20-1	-	TGCAGTGGAGCGGGGGAGCGAGAGACCCAGTACTTC	CSGAGERETQYF
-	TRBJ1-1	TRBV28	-	TGTGCCAGCAGTTTCAACAGGAACACTGAAGCTTTCTTT	CASSFNRNTEAFF